This T cell receptor (beta chain) was recorded in a study of blood T cell repertoires in COVID-19. Study details: Acute and convalescent COVID-19 samples came from the United States, Italy and Spain. T cells, B-cell-depleted T cells, or PBMCs supplied cDNA or gDNA.

CDR3 size: 14 residues. Germline V gene sequence: CDR1 SGHTA, CDR2 FQGNSA. V lost 3 bases, J lost 3 bases, and 5 bases stayed unmatched. The authors' processing: Amplification with reference gene primers provided the estimates of nucleated cell counts. Profiling relied on immunoSEQ multiplex PCR, and the TCRdb table lists in-frame clones only, not all of them. The V and J calls and clone size are taken from that table; D and trimming were inferred from the DNA. This sample yields around 340,000 clones, of which around 80% are seen a single time; 2.5% to 3.5% belongs to the top ten. Sequenced sample: peripheral blood. The chain combines TRBV7-2 with TRBJ2-7; 7 nucleotides agree with TRBD1. This TCR derives from a man aged 30-40 years with active or convalescent COVID-19. CDR3 in amino acids: CASSLGTEYYEQYF. CDR3 nucleotide sequence: TGTGCCAGCAGCTTGGGGACAGAGTACTACGAGCAGTACTTC.